This entry is about one T cell receptor (beta chain). What it recognizes is unknown. These data originate in a study of T-cell memory formation after mild COVID-19. As for the study in general: Across donors, TCR clusters were largely donor specific.

The V gene's germline CDR1 is MNHEY and CDR2 SVGAGI. There are 14 residues in the CDR3. Trimming took off 5 bases at V and 4 bases at J, with 14 bases between the two ends. TCRdb processed the 5' RACE reads anew with MiXCR; each CDR3 protein has one entry. This sample has roughly 200,000 distinct CDR3 sequences; roughly 17% occur once, and the top ten carry 2% to 2.5%. Study-wide findings and caveats: Within pre-infection memory, some responding clones were found, suggesting cross-reactive memory joined.

This receptor was taken from an adult woman who had mild COVID-19 (a few samples of this study predate the infection). Cell type and time point are not known. Sequencing was performed on PBMCs or a T cell subset sorted from them (not recorded which). V gene TRBV6-5 combines with J gene TRBJ1-1, with a tentative D call TRBD1 (5 bases). DNA for the CDR3: TGTGCCAGCAGTCACCAGGAAGGGGCCACTGAAGCTTTCTTT. Translation gives CASSHQEGATEAFF.